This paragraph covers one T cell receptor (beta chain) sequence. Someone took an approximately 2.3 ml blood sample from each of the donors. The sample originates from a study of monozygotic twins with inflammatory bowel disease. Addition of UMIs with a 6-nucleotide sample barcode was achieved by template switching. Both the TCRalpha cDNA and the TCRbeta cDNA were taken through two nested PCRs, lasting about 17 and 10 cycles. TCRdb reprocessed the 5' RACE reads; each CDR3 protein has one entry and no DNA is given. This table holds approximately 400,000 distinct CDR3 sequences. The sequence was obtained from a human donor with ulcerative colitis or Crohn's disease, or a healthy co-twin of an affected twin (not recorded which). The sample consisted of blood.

The CDR3 loop is CASSLVRAYEQFF. The rearrangement links TRBV7-9 to TRBJ2-1; checking the TCRdb D call of TRBD2 is not possible without DNA. Germline CDR1 SEHNR, CDR2 FQNEAQ (reference sequence). The CDR3 is 13 amino acids. Together with reference TRBV7-9 and TRBJ2-1, the CDR3 gives the full variable domain: DTGVSQNPRHKITKRGQNVTFRCDPISEHNRLYWYRQTLGQGPEFLTYFQNEAQLEKSRLLSDRFSAERPKGSFSTLEIQRTEQGDSAMYLCASSLVRAYEQFFGPGTRLTVL.